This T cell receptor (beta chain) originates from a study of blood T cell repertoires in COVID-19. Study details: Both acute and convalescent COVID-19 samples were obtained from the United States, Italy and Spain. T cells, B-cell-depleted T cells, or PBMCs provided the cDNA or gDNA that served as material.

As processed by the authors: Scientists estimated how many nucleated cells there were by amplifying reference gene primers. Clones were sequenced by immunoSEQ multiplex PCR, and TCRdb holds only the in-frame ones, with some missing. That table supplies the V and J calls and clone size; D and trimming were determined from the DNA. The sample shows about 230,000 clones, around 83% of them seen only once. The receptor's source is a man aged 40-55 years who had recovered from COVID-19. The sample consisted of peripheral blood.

CDR3 protein: CASSRGTDRIYSNQPQHF. In DNA form, the CDR3 reads TGTGCCAGCAGCCGAGGAACTGACAGAATCTATAGCAATCAGCCCCAGCATTTT. V and J are TRBV6-2 or TRBV6-3 and TRBJ1-5; TRBD1 might be the D (5 bases). Germline V lookup: CDR1 MNHEY, CDR2 SVGEGT. V was pared by 6 bases and J by 0 bases, with 21 bases between. The CDR3 spans 18 residues.